These 24 T cell receptor beta chains share one sample of origin, sequenced in a study of technical replicates of blood from several donors. The protocol was immunoSEQ multiplex PCR, while the TCRdb copy is restricted to in-frame clones and leaves out a portion. The repertoire consists of about 80,000 clones, with 89% occurring once and the leading ten covering 0.41%. The sequenced sample consisted of T cells isolated from PBMCs. Receptors were obtained from a human donor in good health.

This clone appeared a few times. The same CDR3 is also encoded by other DNA sequences in this sample. The chain joins TRBV11-3 to TRBJ1-1, with D uncertain. Germline V gene sequence: CDR1 SGHNT, CDR2 YENEEA. The V gene lost 1 base and the J gene lost 1 base, with 7 bases spanning the gap. CDR3 length equals 14 residues. CDR3 sequence (DNA): TGTGCCAGCAGCTTAGGCCGGGGGAACACTGAAGCTTTCTTT. Its protein is CASSLGRGNTEAFF.

V gene TRBV7-2 combines with J gene TRBJ2-3, with D possibly TRBD1 on 6 matching bases. This CDR3 is built from 14 residues. Germline V lookup: CDR1 SGHTA, CDR2 FQGNSA. V was cut by 2 bases and J by 3 bases, with 9 bases left in between. CDR3 sequence reads: CASSLSRGTDTQYF. The DNA for the CDR3 is TGTGCCAGCAGCTTAAGTAGGGGGACAGATACGCAGTATTTT.

The chain joins TRBV9 to TRBJ2-7; no reliable D call. Trimming took off 0 bases at V and 0 bases at J, with 10 bases between the two ends. CDR1 and CDR2 (germline): SGDLS, YYNGEE. The CDR3 consists of 15 residues. The CDR3 here is CASSVGGQISYEQYF. In nucleotides, the CDR3 is TGTGCCAGCAGCGTAGGAGGCCAAATCTCCTACGAGCAGTACTTC.

The gene calls are TRBV6-5 and TRBJ2-7; no clear D. Between the trimmed V and J ends, which lost 0 bases and 4 bases, there was a span of 10 bases. The germline V gene has CDR1 MNHEY and CDR2 SVGAGI. The CDR3 has 14 amino acids. The CDR3 region is CASSYSSRLYEQYF. The CDR3 nucleotides are TGTGCCAGCAGTTACTCGTCCAGGTTGTACGAGCAGTACTTC.

The V call is TRBV9, the J call TRBJ2-1, with D tentatively TRBD2 (6 bases). V lost 0 bases, J lost 7 bases, and 11 bases lay in between. Germline CDR1 is SGDLS and CDR2 is YYNGEE. The CDR3 is made up of 14 amino acids. The CDR3 DNA reads as TGTGCCAGCAGCGTAGCCGGGACTCAGAATGAGCAGTTCTTC. This translates into CASSVAGTQNEQFF.

The gene calls are TRBV5-6 and TRBJ2-1; D not resolved. CDR1 and CDR2 from the germline V gene are SGHDT and YYEEEE. The germline V and J ends were trimmed by 4 bases and 6 bases, with 20 bases remaining between them. This CDR3 region has 16 residues. The CDR3 DNA reads TGTGCCAGCAGCCCCGGTGGCGCCCCCCCGGGCAATGAGCAGTTCTTC. Protein sequence: CASSPGGAPPGNEQFF.

The chain couples TRBV6-5 to TRBJ1-2; D is undetermined. V lost 2 bases to trimming and J lost 0 bases, with 7 bases between them. Germline V gene sequence: CDR1 MNHEY, CDR2 SVGAGI. CDR3 size: 14 residues. This CDR3 reads CASSYGRSNYGYTF. The CDR3 DNA sequence: TGTGCCAGCAGTTACGGCAGATCTAACTATGGCTACACCTTC.

This clone was detected once. This rearrangement joins TRBV6-6 to TRBJ2-7, with D hard to call. CDR3 size: 11 residues. Germline lookup yields CDR1 MNHNY and CDR2 SVGAGI (reference sequence). V was shortened by 2 bases and J by 5 bases, with 4 bases between the two germline ends. CDR3 residues: CASSYQDEQYF. CDR3 nucleotide sequence: TGTGCCAGCAGTTACCAGGACGAGCAGTACTTC.

This clone was detected only once. The chain is built from TRBV27 and TRBJ1-5; TRBD1 might be the D (5 bases). The CDR3 totals 15 residues. Germline V gene lookup returns CDR1 MNHEY and CDR2 SMNVEV (reference sequence). Trimming removed 5 bases at V and 2 bases at J, with 13 bases between. Written as DNA, the CDR3 is TGTGCCAGCAGTCCCCGGACACCACGCAATCAGCCCCAGCATTTT. This encodes CASSPRTPRNQPQHF.

This rearrangement joins TRBV28 to TRBJ2-5; maybe TRBD1 (6 bases). With 4 bases removed from V and 1 base from J, the gap between germline ends came to 13 bases. The CDR3 has 15 residues. The germline V gene encodes CDR1 MDHEN and CDR2 SYDVKM. CDR3 loop: CASSSGAEPQETQYF. DNA of the CDR3: TGTGCCAGCAGTTCAGGGGCGGAACCCCAAGAGACCCAGTACTTC.

The rearrangement links TRBV5-1 to TRBJ2-2, with D uncertain. Germline loops: CDR1 SGHRS, CDR2 YFSETQ. This CDR3 region has 13 residues. V gave up 4 bases and J gave up 7 bases, with 11 bases separating them. CDR3 sequence reads: CASSAENYGELFF. Here the CDR3 DNA reads TGCGCCAGCAGCGCGGAAAACTACGGGGAGCTGTTTTTT.

This chain links TRBV7-2 with TRBJ2-7, with unresolved D. This CDR3 region has 11 residues. Germline CDR1 SGHTA, CDR2 FQGNSA. Trimming removed 3 bases from V and 3 bases from J, with 3 bases in between. The CDR3 bases are TGTGCCAGCAGCTTCTACTACGAGCAGTACTTC. Translation gives CASSFYYEQYF.

V usage is TRBV19 and J usage is TRBJ2-4; 10 nucleotides align to TRBD1. The CDR3 spans 13 residues. The J segment lost 5 bases and the V segment lost 6 bases, leaving 1 base of the junction unmatched. Germline CDR1 and CDR2: LNHDA and SQIVND (reference sequence). This CDR3 is CASSGTGENIQYF. The CDR3 region has the DNA TGTGCCAGTAGCGGGACAGGGGAAAACATTCAGTACTTC.

The V call is TRBV19, the J call TRBJ1-5, with D hard to call. The CDR3 has 12 residues. Germline CDR1 LNHDA, CDR2 SQIVND (reference sequence). Trimming left V 4 bases short and J 5 bases short, with 6 bases between. CDR3 bases: TGTGCCAGTAGTACCCGGGATCAGCCCCAGCATTTT. Translated: CASSTRDQPQHF.

The chain couples TRBV4-1 to TRBJ2-3, with 7 bases matching TRBD1. Germline V gene sequence: CDR1 MGHRA, CDR2 YSYEKL. Trimming took 4 bases from V and 0 from J; bases not matched to a gene: 4. CDR3 length: 15 amino acids. The CDR3 protein is CASSRIQGSTDTQYF. The CDR3 DNA reads as TGCGCCAGCAGCCGTATACAGGGGAGCACAGATACGCAGTATTTT.

The genes are TRBV9 and TRBJ1-1; D is uncertain. V lost 0 bases and J 11 bases, leaving 11 bases between the germline ends. The CDR3 is 12 amino acids. Germline V gives CDR1 SGDLS, CDR2 YYNGEE. DNA for the CDR3: TGTGCCAGCAGCGTAGATGGTTCACGGGCTTTCTTT. Protein sequence: CASSVDGSRAFF.

The chain's CDR3 is CASSRLFYEQYF. CDR3 DNA sequence: TGTGCCAGCAGCCGACTGTTCTACGAGCAGTACTTC. The gene calls are TRBV5-8 and TRBJ2-7, with D uncertain. CDR3 length equals 12 residues. V lost 4 bases and J lost 3, with 8 bases in between. Germline loops: CDR1 SGHTS, CDR2 YDEGEE. Full variable domain (missing parts from reference TRBV5-8 and TRBJ2-7): EAGVTQSPTHLIKTRGQQATLRCSPISGHTSVYWYQQALGLGLQFLLWYDEGEERNRGNFPPRFSGRQFPNYSSELNVNALELEDSALYLCASSRLFYEQYFGPGTRLTVT.

The chain carries TRBV11-3 and TRBJ2-2; TRBD1 matches 9 bases. Germline CDR1 and CDR2: SGHNT and YENEEA. J gave up 5 bases and V 5 bases, and 6 bases lay outside the gene matches. This CDR3 region has 15 residues. The CDR3 protein is CASSGQGLRTGELFF. CDR3 coding DNA: TGTGCCAGCAGCGGACAGGGGCTGCGGACCGGGGAGCTGTTTTTT.

The V call is TRBV5-1, the J call TRBJ2-2; D might be TRBD1 (6 bases). V was cut by 7 bases and J by 1 base, with 11 bases left in between. The length of the CDR3 is 14 residues. Germline lookup yields CDR1 SGHRS and CDR2 YFSETQ. The CDR3 DNA sequence: TGCGCCAGCCGCCGACAGGAGAACACCGGGGAGCTGTTTTTT. This codes for CASRRQENTGELFF.

The chain has TRBV29-1 and TRBJ2-1; 11 bases agree with TRBD2. The V and J ends lost 8 bases and 8 bases, in that order; junction bases with no gene match: 11. CDR3 length: 14 amino acids. Germline loops: CDR1 SQVTM, CDR2 ANQGSEA. CDR3 loop: CSSEVAGGDYEQFF. DNA of the CDR3: TGCAGCTCGGAGGTAGCGGGAGGGGACTATGAGCAGTTCTTC.

The V and J genes are TRBV6-5 and TRBJ1-2, with 7 bases fitting TRBD1. Germline assignment: CDR1 MNHEY and CDR2 SVGAGI. The J segment lost 6 bases and the V segment lost 4 bases, leaving 5 bases of the junction unmatched. The CDR3 is made up of 13 amino acids. The CDR3 loop reads CASSLNRGDGYTF. CDR3 nucleotide sequence: TGTGCCAGCAGTTTGAACAGGGGTGATGGCTACACCTTC.

The V call is TRBV2, the J call TRBJ2-7; D ambiguous. The CDR3 length is 14 residues. The ends were cut back, 2 bases at V and 4 bases at J, with 12 bases in the middle. Germline CDR1 and CDR2: SNHLY and FYNNEI. The CDR3: CASSEPGQSYEQYF. The CDR3 bases are TGTGCCAGCAGTGAACCTGGGCAGTCTTACGAGCAGTACTTC. Complete variable domain (other parts from reference TRBV2 and TRBJ2-7): EPEVTQTPSHQVTQMGQEVILRCVPISNHLYFYWYRQILGQKVEFLVSFYNNEISEKSEIFDDQFSVERPDGSNFTLKIRSTKLEDSAMYFCASSEPGQSYEQYFGPGTRLTVT.

The chain uses TRBV27 and TRBJ2-7; TRBD1 agrees at 9 bases. Germline V gives CDR1 MNHEY, CDR2 SMNVEV (reference sequence). V lost 6 bases, J lost 2 bases, and 14 bases stayed unmatched. There are 17 residues in the CDR3. The CDR3 reads CASSLAPSTGGPYEQYF. In DNA, the CDR3 is TGTGCCAGCAGCTTGGCACCCTCTACAGGGGGCCCCTACGAGCAGTACTTC.

The V gene is TRBV20-1, the J gene TRBJ2-7; D remains ambiguous. The CDR3 spans 11 residues. CDR1 is DFQATT and CDR2 is SNEGSKA in the germline V gene (reference sequence). Trimming left V 5 bases short and J 3 bases short, with 8 bases between. The CDR3 reads CSAEASYEQYF. For the CDR3, the DNA is TGCAGTGCTGAGGCCAGCTACGAGCAGTACTTC.